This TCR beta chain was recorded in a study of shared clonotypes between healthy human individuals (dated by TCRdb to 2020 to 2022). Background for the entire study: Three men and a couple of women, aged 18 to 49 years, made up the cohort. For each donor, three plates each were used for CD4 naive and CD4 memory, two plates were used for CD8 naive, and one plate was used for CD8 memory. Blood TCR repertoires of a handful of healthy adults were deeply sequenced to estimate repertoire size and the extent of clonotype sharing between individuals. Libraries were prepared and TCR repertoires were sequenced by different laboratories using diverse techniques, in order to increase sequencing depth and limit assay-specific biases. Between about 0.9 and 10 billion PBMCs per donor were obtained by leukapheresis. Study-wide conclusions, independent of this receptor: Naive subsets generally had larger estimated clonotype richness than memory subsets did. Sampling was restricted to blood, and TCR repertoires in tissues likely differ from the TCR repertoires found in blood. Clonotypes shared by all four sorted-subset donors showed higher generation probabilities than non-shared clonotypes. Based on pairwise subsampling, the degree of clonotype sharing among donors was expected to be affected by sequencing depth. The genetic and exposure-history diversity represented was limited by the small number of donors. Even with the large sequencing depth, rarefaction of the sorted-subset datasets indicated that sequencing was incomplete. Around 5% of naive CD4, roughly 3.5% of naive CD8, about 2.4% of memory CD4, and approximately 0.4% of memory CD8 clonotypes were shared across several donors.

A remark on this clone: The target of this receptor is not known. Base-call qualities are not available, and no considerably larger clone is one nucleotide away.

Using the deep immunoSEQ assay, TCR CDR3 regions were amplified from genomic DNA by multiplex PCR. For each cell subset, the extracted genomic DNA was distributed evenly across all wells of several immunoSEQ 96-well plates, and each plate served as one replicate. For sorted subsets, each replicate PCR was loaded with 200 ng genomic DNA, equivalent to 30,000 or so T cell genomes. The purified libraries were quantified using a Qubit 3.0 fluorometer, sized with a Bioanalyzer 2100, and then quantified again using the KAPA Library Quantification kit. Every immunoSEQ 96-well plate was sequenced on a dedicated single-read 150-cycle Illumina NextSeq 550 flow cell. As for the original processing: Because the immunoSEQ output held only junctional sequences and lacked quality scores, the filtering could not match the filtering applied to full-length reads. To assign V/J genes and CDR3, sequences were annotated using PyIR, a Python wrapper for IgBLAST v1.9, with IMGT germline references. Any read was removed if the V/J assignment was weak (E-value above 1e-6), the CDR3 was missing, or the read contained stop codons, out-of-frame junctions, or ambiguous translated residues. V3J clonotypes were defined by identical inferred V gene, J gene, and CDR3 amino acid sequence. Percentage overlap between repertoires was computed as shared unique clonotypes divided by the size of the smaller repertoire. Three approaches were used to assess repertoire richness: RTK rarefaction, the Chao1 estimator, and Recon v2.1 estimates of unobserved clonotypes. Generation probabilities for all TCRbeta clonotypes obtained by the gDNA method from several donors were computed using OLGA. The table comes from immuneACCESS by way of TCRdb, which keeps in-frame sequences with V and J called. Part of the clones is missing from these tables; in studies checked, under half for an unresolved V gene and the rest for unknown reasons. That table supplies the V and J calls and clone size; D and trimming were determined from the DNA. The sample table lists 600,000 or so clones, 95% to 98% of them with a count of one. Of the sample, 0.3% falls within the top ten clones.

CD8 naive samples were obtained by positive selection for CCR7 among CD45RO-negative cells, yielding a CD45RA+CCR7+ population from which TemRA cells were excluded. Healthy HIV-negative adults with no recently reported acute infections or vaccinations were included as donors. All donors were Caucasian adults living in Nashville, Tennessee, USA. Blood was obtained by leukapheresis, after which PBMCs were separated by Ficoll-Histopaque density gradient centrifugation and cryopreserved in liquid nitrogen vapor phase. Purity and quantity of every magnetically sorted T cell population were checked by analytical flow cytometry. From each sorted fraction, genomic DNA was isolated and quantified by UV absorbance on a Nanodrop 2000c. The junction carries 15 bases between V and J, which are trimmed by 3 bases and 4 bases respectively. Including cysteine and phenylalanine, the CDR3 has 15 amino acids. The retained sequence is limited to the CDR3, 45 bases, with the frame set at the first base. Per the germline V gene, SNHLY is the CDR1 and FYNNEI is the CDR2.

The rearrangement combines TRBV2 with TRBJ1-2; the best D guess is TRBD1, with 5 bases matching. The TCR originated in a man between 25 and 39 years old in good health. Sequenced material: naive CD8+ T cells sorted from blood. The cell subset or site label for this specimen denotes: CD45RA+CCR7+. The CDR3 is CASSDNRGYGYGYTF. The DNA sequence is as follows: TGTGCCAGCAGTGACAACCGGGGGTACGGCTATGGCTACACCTTC.